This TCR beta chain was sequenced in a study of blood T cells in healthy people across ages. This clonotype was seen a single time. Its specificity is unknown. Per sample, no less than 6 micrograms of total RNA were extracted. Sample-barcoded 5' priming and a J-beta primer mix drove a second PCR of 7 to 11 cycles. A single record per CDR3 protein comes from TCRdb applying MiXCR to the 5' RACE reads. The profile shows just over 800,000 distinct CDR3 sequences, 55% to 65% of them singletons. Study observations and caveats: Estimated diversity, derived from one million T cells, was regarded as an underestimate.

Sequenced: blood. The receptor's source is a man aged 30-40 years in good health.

This chain's CDR3 is CASRWTDNTEAFF. DNA for the CDR3: TGTGCCAGCAGGTGGACAGACAACACTGAAGCTTTCTTT. V is TRBV7-3 and J is TRBJ1-1; a weak D match, TRBD1 (6 bases). V lost 6 bases and J lost 2, with 10 bases in between. Germline V gene sequence: CDR1 SGHTA, CDR2 FQGTGA. There are 13 residues in the CDR3.